The clone carrying this T cell receptor (beta chain) appeared a few times. Its specificity is not known. This entry is derived from a study of T cell repertoires in cytomegalovirus infection. TCRdb processed the reads anew with MiXCR; each CDR3 protein has one entry. The sample has about 60,000 distinct CDR3 sequences; about a third are singletons. The sequence was collected from a human donor in good health (CMV status not recorded). Some clones in this sample may be carry-over from other donors' samples. The sample comprised PBMCs, sequenced either directly or after in vitro stimulation (not recorded which).

This CDR3 is CASSFENTEAFF. The CDR3 DNA follows: TGTGCCAGCAGTTTTGAGAACACTGAAGCTTTCTTT. The chain carries TRBV12-3 or TRBV12-4 and TRBJ1-1, with D uncertain. The CDR3 spans 12 residues. V was pared by 3 bases and J by 1 base, with 3 bases between.